The next 17 T cell receptor beta chains were all read from a single sample in a study of graft-versus-host responses after intestinal transplantation. No antigens are known for them. Only in-frame clones appear in the TCRdb table, and some are missing; sequencing was by immunoSEQ multiplex PCR. This sample has roughly 120,000 clones; approximately 94% occur once, and the top ten carry 0.23%. Sequences were derived from unstimulated CD4+ T cells sorted from spleen or lymph node cells, sampled before transplant. The source is a human donor who was the organ donor for an intestinal transplant.

The chain is built from TRBV5-1 and TRBJ1-3, with 9 nucleotides matching TRBD1. The CDR3 runs 16 residues. The junction had 5 bases not matched to a gene; V was cut back by 0 bases and J by 4 bases. CDR1 SGHRS and CDR2 YFSETQ come from the germline V gene. The CDR3 sequence: CASSLAGQGIGNTIYF. The CDR3 nucleotides read TGCGCCAGCAGCTTGGCTGGACAGGGGATCGGAAACACCATATATTTT.

The sample holds one count of this clone. The rearrangement links TRBV2 to TRBJ2-3; TRBD2 matches at 9 bases. Looked up from germline, CDR1 is SNHLY and CDR2 is FYNNEI. V was clipped by 5 bases and J by 2 bases; unmatched bases: 8. The CDR3 has 16 residues. As DNA, the CDR3 is TGTGCCAGCAGTAAGGTAGCGGGAGACTTCACAGATACGCAGTATTTT. Its translation: CASSKVAGDFTDTQYF.

This chain links TRBV6-6 with TRBJ2-2, with D tentatively TRBD1 (5 bases). CDR1 and CDR2 (germline): MNHNY, SVGAGI (reference sequence). Trimming removed 6 bases at V and 1 base at J, with 12 bases between. The CDR3 spans 15 residues. CDR3 residues: CASSRKTVNTGELFF. CDR3 sequence (DNA): TGTGCCAGCAGCCGAAAGACAGTGAACACCGGGGAGCTGTTTTTT.

This chain links TRBV7-6 with TRBJ1-1, with 7 bases fitting TRBD1. The germline V gene has CDR1 SGHVS and CDR2 FNYEAQ. The ends lost 0 bases at V and 8 bases at J; junction bases unmatched: 6. This CDR3 has 14 amino acids. The CDR3 region is CASSLAGGAAEAFF. The CDR3 nucleotides are TGTGCCAGCAGCTTAGCAGGGGGCGCTGCAGAAGCTTTCTTT.

The chain combines TRBV18 with TRBJ1-2; unclear D gene. CDR3 size: 16 residues. Trimming left V 6 bases short and J 0 bases short, with 17 bases between. CDR1 and CDR2 (germline): KGHSH, LQKENI. The CDR3: CASSYGPNKSNYGYTF. The CDR3 DNA follows: TGTGCCAGCTCCTACGGGCCTAATAAATCTAACTATGGCTACACCTTC.

This chain joins TRBV19 and TRBJ2-5; TRBD1 agrees at 8 bases. Germline-derived CDR1 and CDR2 are LNHDA and SQIVND (reference sequence). The V and J ends lost 0 bases and 5 bases, in that order; junction bases with no gene match: 8. This CDR3 contains 16 residues. CDR3 nucleotide sequence: TGTGCCAGTAGTATAGATCCAACAGGGGGAAGGGAGACCCAGTACTTC. This sequence encodes CASSIDPTGGRETQYF.

V and J are TRBV2 and TRBJ1-1; 7 nucleotides match TRBD1. V shed 3 bases and J 3 bases; nucleotides not matched to a gene: 4. CDR1 SNHLY and CDR2 FYNNEI come from the germline V gene. The CDR3 runs to 14 residues. The CDR3 here is CASSDQGGYTEAFF. DNA for the CDR3: TGTGCCAGCAGTGATCAGGGGGGTTACACTGAAGCTTTCTTT.

The chain joins TRBV2 to TRBJ2-7, with TRBD1 matching over 8 bases. The CDR3 is made up of 13 amino acids. The V segment lost 7 bases and the J segment 4 bases; nucleotides outside the gene matches: 6. Germline V gene sequence: CDR1 SNHLY, CDR2 FYNNEI. The CDR3 protein is CASIIDRGYEQYF. DNA for the CDR3: TGTGCCAGCATTATCGACAGGGGATACGAGCAGTACTTC.

The V call is TRBV19, the J call TRBJ1-2, with D possibly matching TRBD1 (6 bases). CDR3 length equals 14 residues. Trimming took off 6 bases at V and 2 bases at J, with 13 bases between the two ends. Germline assignment: CDR1 LNHDA and CDR2 SQIVND (reference sequence). CDR3 loop: CASRTTGQNYGYTF. DNA of the CDR3: TGTGCCAGTAGAACCACAGGGCAAAACTATGGCTACACCTTC.

This chain connects TRBV5-1 to TRBJ2-1, with D perhaps assigned TRBD1 or TRBD2 (5 bases each). The V end was cut by 2 bases, the J end by 3 bases, with 12 bases between. CDR3 length: 15 amino acids. Germline V CDR1 and CDR2: SGHRS, YFSETQ. DNA of the CDR3: TGCGCCAGCAGCTTAGGGACGGCGGGCTACAATGAGCAGTTCTTC. This sequence encodes CASSLGTAGYNEQFF.

The chain links TRBV19 to TRBJ1-2; 8 bases are shared with TRBD1. There are 18 residues in the CDR3. The V segment lost 5 bases and the J segment 0 bases; nucleotides outside the gene matches: 14. Germline V lookup: CDR1 LNHDA, CDR2 SQIVND (reference sequence). The CDR3 sequence: CASSLLGPWTGTNYGYTF. The CDR3 DNA reads as TGTGCCAGTAGTCTCCTCGGGCCCTGGACAGGGACTAACTATGGCTACACCTTC.

Regarding this clone: Other DNA sequences from this sample encode an identical CDR3 as well. The rearrangement links TRBV2 to TRBJ2-7; 10 nucleotides align to TRBD1. CDR1 SNHLY and CDR2 FYNNEI come from the germline V gene. The junction had 5 bases not matched to a gene; V was cut back by 6 bases and J by 3 bases. The CDR3 has 14 amino acids. The CDR3 DNA follows: TGTGCCAGCAGGAGCCGGGACAGGGGCTACGAGCAGTACTTC. Its protein is CASRSRDRGYEQYF.

This chain links TRBV5-1 with TRBJ1-1, with D hard to call. CDR1 SGHRS and CDR2 YFSETQ come from the germline V gene. The CDR3 has 14 residues. The V and J ends lost 0 bases and 0 bases respectively, with 6 bases between them. CDR3 region: CASSLDTLNTEAFF. CDR3 bases: TGCGCCAGCAGCTTGGACACATTGAACACTGAAGCTTTCTTT.

The chain joins TRBV6-5 to TRBJ2-4; D tentatively reads TRBD1 or TRBD2 (5 bases each). Trimming removed 7 bases from V and 0 bases from J, with 10 bases in between. CDR3 length: 14 residues. Germline V gives CDR1 MNHEY, CDR2 SVGAGI. CDR3 sequence reads: CASTGGSAKNIQYF. The CDR3 DNA follows: TGTGCCAGCACTGGGGGATCAGCCAAAAACATTCAGTACTTC.

This clone appeared a single time. The chain links TRBV19 to TRBJ1-1, with D uncertain. Per germline, CDR1 LNHDA and CDR2 SQIVND (reference sequence). V gave up 8 bases and J gave up 2 bases, with 15 bases separating them. CDR3 length equals 14 residues. CDR3 sequence: CASDRGSFNTEAFF. In DNA, the CDR3 is TGTGCCAGTGACCGAGGCAGCTTTAACACTGAAGCTTTCTTT.

The gene calls are TRBV30 and TRBJ1-1, with D uncertain. The germline gives CDR1 GTSNPN, CDR2 SVGIG (reference sequence). The germline V and J ends were trimmed by 2 bases and 2 bases, with 12 bases remaining between them. This CDR3 is 14 amino acids long. CDR3 DNA sequence: TGTGCCTGGAGTATGGAGTCGAAAAACACTGAAGCTTTCTTT. It yields the protein CAWSMESKNTEAFF.

The rearrangement uses TRBV6-1 and TRBJ2-3, with D uncertain. From germline, CDR1 is MNHNS and CDR2 SASEGT. The CDR3 covers 15 residues. With 11 bases removed from V and 1 base from J, the gap between germline ends came to 19 bases. This chain's CDR3 is CASLGSPGRTDTQYF. The CDR3 coding sequence is TGTGCCTCCCTTGGCTCTCCAGGACGCACAGATACGCAGTATTTT.